This T cell receptor (beta chain) was obtained from a study of blood T cell repertoires in COVID-19. The wider study: The analysed material was cDNA or gDNA that came from T cells, B-cell-depleted T cells, or PBMCs.

Germline CDR1 is LNHDA and CDR2 is SQIVND (reference sequence). The V gene end was trimmed by 10 bases and the J gene end by 6 bases; junction bases not matched to a gene: 9. The CDR3 covers 13 residues. Original methodology: The authors estimated nucleated cell counts from reference gene primer amplification. Libraries were prepared by immunoSEQ multiplex PCR; TCRdb keeps only in-frame clonotypes and omits some of them. V, J and clone size reflect that table, while D and trimming were determined from the DNA. The sample yields about 92,000 clones, 75% to 90% seen once. This TCR was recovered from a man older than 75 with acute or convalescent COVID-19. This chain joins TRBV19 and TRBJ1-1, with 9 bases identical to TRBD1. Sequenced input: peripheral blood. The CDR3 region is CATDRGRRSEAFF. DNA for the CDR3: TGTGCCACCGACAGGGGGAGACGGTCTGAAGCTTTCTTT.